This T cell receptor (beta chain) was sequenced in a study of radiotherapy plus CTLA-4 blockade in lung cancer. Whole-study results and caveats: Blood saw expansion of tumor-derived TCR clones after radiotherapy plus ipilimumab.

Data came from immunoSEQ multiplex PCR; TCRdb stores just in-frame clones and leaves some out. The sample includes roughly 70,000 clones, around 86% of them seen just once. With respect to this clone: Its antigen is not identified.

Germline CDR1 reads GTSNPN; CDR2 reads SVGIG (reference sequence). CDR3 length: 14 amino acids. Trimming cost V 3 bases and J 4 bases, with 15 bases left between them. The chain links TRBV30 to TRBJ1-2; D possibly corresponds to TRBD1 (6 bases). This clonotype was obtained from a human donor with non-small cell lung cancer that progressed on radiotherapy plus ipilimumab. The sample consisted of peripheral blood, taken from a patient treated with radiotherapy plus ipilimumab. The CDR3 loop is CAWRLGGRLYGYTF. The CDR3 coding sequence is TGTGCCTGGAGGTTGGGGGGGCGCCTCTATGGCTACACCTTC.